These 32 T cell receptor beta chains were sequenced from one sample in a study of neoadjuvant nivolumab and ipilimumab in lung cancer (dated by TCRdb to the early 2020s). The library was prepared using the immunoSEQ multiplex PCR assay. TCRdb limited this immuneACCESS table to in-frame rearrangements with V and J called. A share of clones is missing; checked studies link under half to unresolved V genes, and the rest is unexplained. For this sample there are 10,000 to 15,000 clones; around 70% appear just once. The ten top clones hold less than 25% of the sample. What this sample's time point label stands for: at surgical resection after neoadjuvant nivolumab +/- ipilimumab. The input for sequencing was peripheral blood, taken after neoadjuvant nivolumab, alone or with ipilimumab, at or shortly before surgery. These receptors originate from an adult with non-small cell lung cancer.

This clone was detected only once. CDR3 in DNA: TGTGCCAGCGCCCTCCAATTGGAAGGTGGGGGACAGTACTTC. Residues: CASALQLEGGGQYF. The chain couples TRBV6-5 to TRBJ2-7, with D perhaps TRBD1 or TRBD2 (5 bases each). The V gene's germline CDR1 is MNHEY and CDR2 SVGAGI. Trimming took 8 bases from V and 10 from J, leaving 24 bases between them. The CDR3 spans 14 residues.

The CDR3 DNA follows: TGCAGCGTTCTCAGGACAGGGGTCTACAATGAGCAGTTCTTC. It codes for CSVLRTGVYNEQFF. J is TRBJ2-1 and V is TRBV29-1; the match to TRBD1 covers 9 bases. With 5 bases clipped from V and 3 bases from J, the junction kept 5 bases outside the gene matches. The germline CDR1 and CDR2 sequences are SQVTM and ANQGSEA. This CDR3 is built from 14 residues.

The chain links TRBV29-1 to TRBJ1-4; maybe TRBD1 (5 bases). Germline-derived CDR1 and CDR2 are SQVTM and ANQGSEA. The CDR3 covers 13 residues. V was cut by 3 bases and J by 1 base, with 6 bases left in between. The CDR3 DNA follows: TGCAGCGTTGATGGGGGAACTAATGAAAAACTGTTTTTT. Amino acids: CSVDGGTNEKLFF. The entire variable domain, with the rest obtained from reference TRBV29-1 and TRBJ1-4, is as follows: SAVISQKPSRDICQRGTSLTIQCQVDSQVTMMFWYRQQPGQSLTLIATANQGSEATYESGFVIDKFPISRPNLTFSTLTVSNMSPEDSSIYLCSVDGGTNEKLFFGSGTQLSVL.

The rearrangement joins TRBV7-9 to TRBJ1-5, with TRBD1 identical over 9 bases. V trimming: 5 bases; J trimming: 3 bases; junction bases outside the gene matches: 5. Germline lookup yields CDR1 SEHNR and CDR2 FQNEAQ (reference sequence). This CDR3 comprises 15 residues. CDR3 in DNA: TGTGCCAGCAGCGTCGGGACAGGGTTCAATCAGCCCCAGCATTTT. This translates into CASSVGTGFNQPQHF.

This clone was detected only once. The rearrangement links TRBV7-3 to TRBJ1-1; 7 nucleotides align to TRBD1. Germline V gene data show CDR1 as SGHTA and CDR2 as FQGTGA. J was trimmed by 8 bases and V by 3 bases; bases with no gene match: 9. The CDR3 length is 14 residues. In DNA form, the CDR3 reads TGTGCCAGCAGCTTGGACAGGTGGGGTGAGGAAGCTTTCTTT. Protein: CASSLDRWGEEAFF.

The CDR3, as DNA: TGTGCCAGCACCTCCAAGGGAGGCCCCTACGAGCAGTACTTC. Translation: CASTSKGGPYEQYF. The genes are TRBV6-6 and TRBJ2-7; D is perhaps TRBD2 (6 bases). V shed 7 bases and J shed 2 bases, with 15 bases lying between them. The length of the CDR3 is 14 residues. Germline V gene data show CDR1 as MNHNY and CDR2 as SVGAGI (reference sequence).

The genes are TRBV5-1 and TRBJ2-1; D is unresolved. With 0 bases removed from V and 0 bases from J, the gap between germline ends came to 10 bases. CDR3 length equals 16 residues. Per the germline V gene, CDR1 is SGHRS and CDR2 is YFSETQ. CDR3 DNA sequence: TGCGCCAGCAGCTTGGCCGCAGGCACCTCCTACAATGAGCAGTTCTTC. Translated, it gives CASSLAAGTSYNEQFF.

The chain combines TRBV9 with TRBJ2-5; D uncertain. CDR1 is SGDLS, CDR2 YYNGEE, per germline. With 3 bases removed from V and 7 bases from J, the gap between germline ends came to 10 bases. The CDR3 sequence is 12 residues long. The CDR3: CASSEAKGTQYF. The CDR3 region has the DNA TGTGCCAGCAGCGAGGCCAAGGGGACCCAGTACTTC.

CDR3 nucleotide sequence: TGCGCCAGCAGCTTACTAGCGGGAGTGGGGAACATTCAGTACTTC. Translating it yields CASSLLAGVGNIQYF. The chain recombines TRBV5-1 with TRBJ2-4, with TRBD2 matching 11 bases. Trimming took 2 bases from V and 7 from J; bases not matched to a gene: 5. CDR3 size: 15 residues. Germline lookup yields CDR1 SGHRS and CDR2 YFSETQ.

The J gene is TRBJ2-2, the V gene TRBV29-1; D is perhaps TRBD1 or TRBD2 (5 bases each). The CDR3 totals 13 residues. Germline V gives CDR1 SQVTM, CDR2 ANQGSEA. Trimming pared 4 bases from V and 0 bases from J, leaving 6 bases between. The CDR3 here is CSVVGANTGELFF. In DNA, the CDR3 is TGCAGCGTTGTGGGGGCGAACACCGGGGAGCTGTTTTTT.

The chain links TRBV5-1 to TRBJ1-2, with D possibly TRBD1 on 5 matching bases. The germline V and J ends were trimmed by 4 bases and 4 bases, with 11 bases remaining between them. This CDR3 spans 13 amino acids. Germline loops: CDR1 SGHRS, CDR2 YFSETQ. CDR3 in amino acids: CASSVGDRYGYTF. The CDR3 coding sequence is TGCGCCAGCAGCGTAGGGGACCGCTATGGCTACACCTTC.

The chain joins TRBV29-1 to TRBJ1-2; D is possibly TRBD1 (5 bases). Germline CDR1 reads SQVTM; CDR2 reads ANQGSEA. Trimming left V 4 bases short and J 4 bases short, with 13 bases between. This CDR3 has 13 amino acids. The CDR3 region has the DNA TGCAGCGTTGCCCAGGGTCTCGGCTATGGCTACACCTTC. This sequence encodes CSVAQGLGYGYTF.

V is TRBV18 and J is TRBJ2-3; perhaps TRBD1 as D (5 bases). CDR3 length: 13 residues. Germline V gives CDR1 KGHSH, CDR2 LQKENI. Trimming removed 3 bases at V and 5 bases at J, with 9 bases between. The CDR3 reads CASSPSGLDTQYF. The DNA for the CDR3 is TGTGCCAGCTCACCTTCAGGGTTAGATACGCAGTATTTT.

The chain couples TRBV30 to TRBJ1-4, with a tentative D call TRBD1 (5 bases). V lost 2 bases, J lost 8 bases, and 18 bases lay in between. Germline CDR1 and CDR2: GTSNPN and SVGIG (reference sequence). This CDR3 contains 15 residues. CDR3 bases: TGTGCCTGGAGTCCTCTGAGGGCAAGGGGAGAAAAACTGTTTTTT. Translated: CAWSPLRARGEKLFF.

V usage is TRBV18 and J usage is TRBJ1-2; D remains unclear. Germline CDR1 is KGHSH and CDR2 is LQKENI. The CDR3 totals 13 residues. V lost 2 bases and J lost 6, with 10 bases in between. CDR3 sequence reads: CASSPGPGNGYTF. The CDR3 nucleotides read TGTGCCAGCTCACCAGGGCCGGGGAATGGCTACACCTTC.

As DNA, the CDR3 is TGTGCCAGCAGTTACTCGGGGACAGAGGGCTACGAGCAGTACTTC. It translates to CASSYSGTEGYEQYF. J is TRBJ2-7 and V is TRBV6-5; 7 nucleotides match TRBD1. The CDR3 extends over 15 amino acids. V gave up 0 bases and J gave up 3 bases; unmatched junction bases: 5. Germline V gene lookup returns CDR1 MNHEY and CDR2 SVGAGI.

V gene TRBV30 combines with J gene TRBJ1-2; TRBD1 is a possible D gene (5 bases). The germline gives CDR1 GTSNPN, CDR2 SVGIG (reference sequence). The V gene lost 1 base and the J gene lost 4 bases, with 10 bases spanning the gap. The CDR3 is 13 amino acids. CDR3: CAWSAWGSYGYTF. The CDR3 DNA reads as TGTGCCTGGAGTGCCTGGGGGTCCTATGGCTACACCTTC. Full variable domain (remainder filled in from reference TRBV30 and TRBJ1-2): SQTIHQWPATLVQPVGSPLSLECTVEGTSNPNLYWYRQAAGRGLQLLFYSVGIGQISSEVPQNLSASRPQDRQFILSSKKLLLSDSGFYLCAWSAWGSYGYTFGSGTRLTVV.

The chain carries TRBV11-3 and TRBJ1-2, with unresolved D. Deletions cut 8 bases from V and 0 bases from J, with 10 bases between. This CDR3 region has 13 residues. Germline V gives CDR1 SGHNT, CDR2 YENEEA. CDR3 residues: CASGREANYGYTF. In nucleotides, the CDR3 is TGTGCCAGCGGCCGGGAAGCTAACTATGGCTACACCTTC.

The genes are TRBV11-3 and TRBJ1-2; 9 bases are a match to TRBD1. With 4 bases clipped from V and 2 bases from J, the junction kept 5 bases outside the gene matches. The length of the CDR3 is 15 residues. Germline V gene data show CDR1 as SGHNT and CDR2 as YENEEA. The CDR3: CASSSPGTGNYGYTF. CDR3 nucleotide sequence: TGTGCCAGCAGCTCACCCGGGACAGGGAACTATGGCTACACCTTC.

The V and J genes are TRBV2 and TRBJ1-2, with D maybe TRBD1 (6 bases). Germline CDR1 SNHLY, CDR2 FYNNEI. Trimming shortened V by 3 bases and J by 8 bases, and 7 bases separated the two germline ends. This CDR3 is built from 11 residues. CDR3 nucleotides: TGTGCCAGCAGTGAGAGGGGGGGCTACACCTTC. Residues: CASSERGGYTF. The full variable domain, in which reference TRBV2 and TRBJ1-2 provide the parts outside the CDR3, is EPEVTQTPSHQVTQMGQEVILRCVPISNHLYFYWYRQILGQKVEFLVSFYNNEISEKSEIFDDQFSVERPDGSNFTLKIRSTKLEDSAMYFCASSERGGYTFGSGTRLTVV.

This clone has a single count. The chain has TRBV30 and TRBJ2-1; TRBD1 agrees at 11 bases. V shed 5 bases and J 8 bases; nucleotides not matched to a gene: 5. The CDR3 totals 13 residues. From germline, CDR1 is GTSNPN and CDR2 SVGIG (reference sequence). The CDR3 coding sequence is TGTGCCTGGGCGGACAGGGGGCAGGATGAGCAGTTCTTC. Its translation: CAWADRGQDEQFF.

This clone was observed a handful of times. The chain joins TRBV2 to TRBJ2-7, with TRBD1 matching 7 bases. Trimming took 3 bases from V and 2 from J; bases not matched to a gene: 4. This CDR3 has 14 amino acids. Germline V CDR1 and CDR2: SNHLY, FYNNEI. The CDR3 DNA sequence: TGTGCCAGCAGTGAGCAGGGGGTCCCCTACGAGCAGTACTTC. This encodes CASSEQGVPYEQYF.

The chain couples TRBV6-1 to TRBJ1-1, with D maybe TRBD1 (5 bases). The CDR3 is 13 amino acids. Germline lookup yields CDR1 MNHNS and CDR2 SASEGT. The germline V and J ends were trimmed by 6 bases and 7 bases, with 15 bases remaining between them. The CDR3 DNA is TGTGCCAGCAGGAGTAGATGGGACGGTGAAGCTTTCTTT. This sequence encodes CASRSRWDGEAFF.

CDR3 nucleotide sequence: TGCGCCAGCAGCTTGGGGGGACAGCGCACAGATACGCAGTATTTT. Translating it yields CASSLGGQRTDTQYF. The chain carries TRBV5-1 and TRBJ2-3; 7 nucleotides align to TRBD1. This CDR3 has 15 amino acids. The V and J ends lost 0 bases and 1 base, in that order; junction bases with no gene match: 2. Germline-derived CDR1 and CDR2 are SGHRS and YFSETQ.

V usage is TRBV5-6 and J usage is TRBJ2-2; no clear D. The CDR3 spans 16 residues. Germline lookup yields CDR1 SGHDT and CDR2 YYEEEE. The germline V and J ends were trimmed by 2 bases and 1 base, with 12 bases remaining between them. CDR3 sequence: CASSFFDPWNTGELFF. The CDR3 nucleotides read TGTGCCAGCAGCTTTTTTGATCCGTGGAACACCGGGGAGCTGTTTTTT.

This clone was observed a few times. V usage is TRBV4-1 and J usage is TRBJ2-2, with D possibly TRBD1 on 6 matching bases. V dropped 4 bases and J dropped 0 bases, with 9 bases sitting between them. The germline CDR1 and CDR2 sequences are MGHRA and YSYEKL. This CDR3 contains 15 residues. The CDR3 DNA reads TGCGCCAGCAGCCTCCGGACAGCGAACACCGGGGAGCTGTTTTTT. It is translated as CASSLRTANTGELFF.

This chain links TRBV11-1 with TRBJ2-5; no reliable D call. Germline-derived CDR1 and CDR2 are SGHAT and FQDESV (reference sequence). This CDR3 comprises 15 residues. V lost 1 base and J lost 2, with 11 bases in between. The chain's CDR3 is CASSLGVHGQETQYF. The CDR3 DNA is TGTGCCAGCAGCTTAGGGGTCCACGGGCAAGAGACCCAGTACTTC.

V usage is TRBV5-1 and J usage is TRBJ2-2, with 7 positions matching TRBD1. V was clipped by 2 bases and J by 7 bases; unmatched bases: 5. The germline V gene has CDR1 SGHRS and CDR2 YFSETQ. There are 14 residues in the CDR3. This chain's CDR3 is CASSLDRANGELFF. DNA of the CDR3: TGCGCCAGCAGCTTAGACAGGGCGAACGGGGAGCTGTTTTTT.

The chain links TRBV29-1 to TRBJ2-3; 16 bases fit TRBD2. In germline, CDR1 is SQVTM, CDR2 ANQGSEA. With V trimmed by 5 bases and J by 3 bases, 17 bases remained unmatched. The CDR3 consists of 20 residues. CDR3 in amino acids: CSVTKIPGLAGGPGTDTQYF. DNA for the CDR3: TGCAGCGTTACCAAAATTCCGGGACTAGCGGGAGGGCCGGGAACAGATACGCAGTATTTT.

A few counts support this clone. The chain combines TRBV9 with TRBJ2-7; 9 nucleotides match TRBD2. This CDR3 has 15 amino acids. V lost 4 bases, J lost 2 bases, and 7 bases stayed unmatched. Per germline, CDR1 SGDLS and CDR2 YYNGEE. The CDR3 sequence is CASSLGLAQTYEQYF. The CDR3 bases are TGTGCCAGCAGCTTGGGACTAGCACAAACCTACGAGCAGTACTTC.

The rearrangement joins TRBV5-8 to TRBJ2-6, with TRBD2 as a possible D gene (6 bases). Per the germline V gene, CDR1 is SGHTS and CDR2 is YDEGEE. V lost 2 bases and J 2 bases, leaving 14 bases between the germline ends. The CDR3 is 17 residues long. CDR3 amino acids: CASSLTGRGAGANVLTF. The DNA of the CDR3 is TGTGCCAGCAGCTTAACAGGCCGCGGGGCTGGGGCCAACGTCCTGACTTTC.

This chain connects TRBV18 to TRBJ1-1, with 8 bases lining up with TRBD1. V lost 10 bases to trimming and J lost 4 bases; unmatched junction nucleotides: 8. The CDR3 contains 13 residues. CDR1 and CDR2 from the germline V gene are KGHSH and LQKENI. The CDR3 protein is CATGQGAGTEAFF. DNA for the CDR3: TGTGCCACCGGTCAGGGGGCAGGCACTGAAGCTTTCTTT.